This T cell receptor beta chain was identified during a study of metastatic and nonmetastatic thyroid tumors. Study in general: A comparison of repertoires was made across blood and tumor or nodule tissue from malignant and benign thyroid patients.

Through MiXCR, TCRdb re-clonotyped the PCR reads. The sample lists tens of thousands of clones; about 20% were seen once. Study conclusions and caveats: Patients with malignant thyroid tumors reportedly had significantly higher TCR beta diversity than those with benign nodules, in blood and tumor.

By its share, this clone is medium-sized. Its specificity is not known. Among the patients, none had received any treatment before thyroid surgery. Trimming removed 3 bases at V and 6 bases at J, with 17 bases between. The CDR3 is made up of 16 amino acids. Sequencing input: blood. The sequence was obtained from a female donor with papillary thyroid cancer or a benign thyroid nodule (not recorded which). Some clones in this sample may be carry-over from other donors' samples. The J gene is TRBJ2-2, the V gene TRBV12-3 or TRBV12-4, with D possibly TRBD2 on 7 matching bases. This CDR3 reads CASSFVAGAISGELFF. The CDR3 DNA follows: TGTGCCAGCAGTTTCGTGGCGGGGGCGATTTCCGGGGAGCTGTTTTTT.